The clone carrying this TCR beta chain was observed at least ten times. Its antigen is currently unknown. Profiling that covered TCR beta VDJ and CDR3 relied on genomic DNA as its template. From the reads, TCRdb called clonotypes with MiXCR, one entry per CDR3 protein. The sample lists a few hundred thousand distinct CDR3 sequences; 25% to 40% were seen once. The source of the sample is a study of CD8+CD57+ T cells in acquired aplastic anemia. Study in general: Sorted CD4+ and CD8+ cells yielded DNA averaging approximately 3 ug.

In patients chosen for sequencing, flow cytometry had shown CD8+CD57+ cell expansion. The study's findings and limits: Controls did not differ significantly from patients in CD8+ Simpson's diversity.

Germline-derived CDR1 and CDR2 are DFQATT and SNEGSKA (reference sequence). The ends lost 4 bases at V and 2 bases at J; junction bases unmatched: 8. The CDR3 runs to 14 residues. The sample comprised sorted CD4+, CD8+, or CD8+CD57+ T cells (not recorded which) from PBMCs. The V and J genes are TRBV20-1 and TRBJ2-7, with 7 nucleotides matching TRBD1. The clonotype comes from a human donor with aplastic anemia. In nucleotides, the CDR3 is TGCAGTGCTAAGGGGACAGAACCTACCTACGAGCAGTACTTC. As protein: CSAKGTEPTYEQYF.